These 22 T cell receptor beta chains originate from one sample sequenced in a study of T cell responses to AZD1222 COVID-19 vaccine. Produced via immunoSEQ multiplex PCR; TCRdb's table is partial and in-frame only. Of about 130,000 clones listed, around 83% are singletons. This specimen consisted of peripheral blood, obtained on day 0 of AZD1222 vaccination. The receptors originated from an adult in good health.

This chain joins TRBV6-5 and TRBJ1-5, with D perhaps matching TRBD1 (6 bases). CDR1 is MNHEY, CDR2 SVGAGI, per germline. This CDR3 has 13 residues. V dropped 6 bases and J dropped 5 bases, with 11 bases sitting between them. The CDR3: CASSSDSYQPQHF. The DNA of the CDR3 is TGTGCCAGCAGCTCGGACAGTTATCAGCCCCAGCATTTT.

This rearrangement joins TRBV30 to TRBJ1-6, with unresolved D. The CDR3 is made up of 15 amino acids. Germline lookup yields CDR1 GTSNPN and CDR2 SVGIG (reference sequence). CDR3 region: CAYAGSASYNSPLHF. In DNA, the CDR3 is TGTGCTTACGCGGGCAGCGCAAGCTATAATTCACCCCTCCACTTT.

This clone has only one observation. The chain recombines TRBV5-1 with TRBJ2-1, with D tentatively TRBD1 or TRBD2 (6 bases each). The V gene lost 0 bases and the J gene lost 2 bases, with 9 bases spanning the gap. Germline V CDR1 and CDR2: SGHRS, YFSETQ. The CDR3 is made up of 15 amino acids. CDR3 in DNA: TGCGCCAGCAGCTTGGAGGGGGGACCCTACAATGAGCAGTTCTTC. Its translation is CASSLEGGPYNEQFF.

V and J are TRBV11-2 and TRBJ2-2; perhaps TRBD1 as D (6 bases). Per the germline V gene, CDR1 is SGHAT and CDR2 is FQNNGV. The CDR3 runs 13 residues. Trimming stripped 4 bases from V and 4 bases from J, with 7 bases between. CDR3 sequence (DNA): TGTGCCAGCAGCTCACAGGGCACCGGGGAGCTGTTTTTT. This gives the protein CASSSQGTGELFF.

The rearrangement uses TRBV10-3 and TRBJ2-7; 15 positions agree with TRBD2. Trimming at V came to 6 bases and at J to 2 bases, leaving 2 bases not matched to a gene. CDR1 ENHRY and CDR2 SYGVKD come from the germline V gene. This CDR3 has 15 amino acids. The CDR3 coding sequence is TGTGCCATCAGCGGACTAGCGGGAGGGACCTACGAGCAGTACTTC. It yields the protein CAISGLAGGTYEQYF.

V and J are TRBV29-1 and TRBJ2-5; D assignment may be TRBD1 or TRBD2 (5 bases each). CDR3 length: 13 amino acids. V lost 5 bases and J 7 bases, leaving 17 bases between the germline ends. CDR1 is SQVTM and CDR2 is ANQGSEA in the germline V gene. The CDR3 nucleotides read TGCAGCGTTTTAGACGACAGCCGGGGGACCCAGTACTTC. It yields the protein CSVLDDSRGTQYF. The variable domain in full, with the rest retrieved from reference TRBV29-1 and TRBJ2-5, is SAVISQKPSRDICQRGTSLTIQCQVDSQVTMMFWYRQQPGQSLTLIATANQGSEATYESGFVIDKFPISRPNLTFSTLTVSNMSPEDSSIYLCSVLDDSRGTQYFGPGTRLLVL.

This chain uses TRBV27 with TRBJ1-6; 8 bases map to TRBD1. With V trimmed by 2 bases and J by 7 bases, 1 base remained unmatched. Germline V CDR1 and CDR2: MNHEY, SMNVEV (reference sequence). This CDR3 spans 14 amino acids. The CDR3 here is CASSLDRGNSPLHF. CDR3 nucleotide sequence: TGTGCCAGCAGTTTAGACAGGGGAAATTCACCCCTCCACTTT.

The chain combines TRBV5-1 with TRBJ2-1, with 7 nucleotides matching TRBD2. Looked up from germline, CDR1 is SGHRS and CDR2 is YFSETQ. The CDR3 sequence is 16 residues long. Trimming cost V 5 bases and J 9 bases; bases outside gene matches: 17. The CDR3 DNA reads as TGCGCCAGCAGGGGAGGGGAATACAGTGTTGCCAGTGAGCAGTTCTTC. Its translation is CASRGGEYSVASEQFF.

The rearrangement links TRBV27 to TRBJ2-7; maybe TRBD2 (7 bases). Germline V gives CDR1 MNHEY, CDR2 SMNVEV (reference sequence). The CDR3 totals 15 residues. Trimming removed 2 bases from V and 3 bases from J, with 14 bases in between. The CDR3 DNA reads as TGTGCCAGCAGTTTAGAGGGGGGGAGCCTCTACGAGCAGTACTTC. Amino acids: CASSLEGGSLYEQYF.

The rearrangement links TRBV4-2 to TRBJ1-1; TRBD1 agrees at 9 bases. Germline V CDR1 and CDR2: LGHNA, YNFKEQ. This CDR3 is built from 15 residues. The J segment lost 0 bases and the V segment lost 1 base, leaving 0 bases of the junction unmatched. CDR3 nucleotides: TGTGCCAGCAGCCAAGGGGACAGGGTGAACACTGAAGCTTTCTTT. Its translation: CASSQGDRVNTEAFF.

The chain is built from TRBV18 and TRBJ2-3; TRBD1 matches at 9 bases. The CDR3 length is 15 residues. Germline V gene sequence: CDR1 KGHSH, CDR2 LQKENI. V lost 4 bases to trimming and J lost 1 base; unmatched junction nucleotides: 3. CDR3 nucleotide sequence: TGTGCCAGCTCACGGGGACAGGGCCGCACAGATACGCAGTATTTT. Its translation: CASSRGQGRTDTQYF.

The V call is TRBV4-1, the J call TRBJ2-3; 8 nucleotides agree with TRBD1. Germline CDR1 reads MGHRA; CDR2 reads YSYEKL. With V trimmed by 4 bases and J by 4 bases, 7 bases remained unmatched. The CDR3 runs to 15 residues. The CDR3 here is CASSPQGEFSDTQYF. DNA of the CDR3: TGCGCCAGCAGCCCACAGGGGGAATTTTCAGATACGCAGTATTTT.

The chain links TRBV5-1 to TRBJ2-1; TRBD2 might be the D (7 bases). Trimming took off 10 bases at V and 2 bases at J, with 31 bases between the two ends. The V gene's germline CDR1 is SGHRS and CDR2 YFSETQ. This CDR3 is 19 amino acids long. This CDR3 is CARRGAGAGALGAYNEQFF. The CDR3 region has the DNA TGCGCCCGCCGCGGGGCGGGGGCGGGGGCTCTGGGCGCCTACAATGAGCAGTTCTTC.

This chain joins TRBV12-5 and TRBJ2-5, with 8 nucleotides matching TRBD2. The V and J ends lost 5 bases and 4 bases, in that order; junction bases with no gene match: 12. The CDR3 length is 16 residues. CDR1 and CDR2 (germline): LGHNT, FRNRAP. Here the CDR3 reads CASGPGGPSGGETQYF. CDR3 DNA: TGTGCTAGTGGTCCCGGTGGGCCAAGCGGGGGAGAGACCCAGTACTTC.

This clone has a single count. This chain connects TRBV28 to TRBJ1-5; 8 bases fit TRBD1. Per germline, CDR1 MDHEN and CDR2 SYDVKM. This CDR3 region has 15 residues. V gave up 5 bases and J gave up 6 bases; unmatched junction bases: 9. CDR3 sequence reads: CASSPSGTGIQPQHF. The CDR3 nucleotides are TGTGCCAGCAGTCCATCCGGGACAGGTATTCAGCCCCAGCATTTT.

This clone has more than one count but fewer than ten. This rearrangement joins TRBV7-9 to TRBJ2-1; D is undetermined. CDR3 length: 17 amino acids. V lost 5 bases and J 4 bases, leaving 21 bases between the germline ends. CDR1 SEHNR and CDR2 FQNEAQ come from the germline V gene (reference sequence). Here the CDR3 DNA reads TGTGCCAGCAGCCCATCTATAGCCCTAGTGAAATACAATGAGCAGTTCTTC. Translating it yields CASSPSIALVKYNEQFF.

V usage is TRBV6-2 or TRBV6-3 and J usage is TRBJ2-3, with D perhaps matching TRBD1 (5 bases). The CDR3 is 16 amino acids. Germline V CDR1 and CDR2: MNHEY, SVGEGT. V was cut by 2 bases and J by 3 bases, with 15 bases left in between. The CDR3 DNA sequence: TGTGCCAGCAGTTACCCGCAGGGTAGTAGGACAGATACGCAGTATTTT. It encodes CASSYPQGSRTDTQYF.

The chain recombines TRBV7-6 with TRBJ1-1, with no clear D. The germline V gene has CDR1 SGHVS and CDR2 FNYEAQ. With 0 bases removed from V and 5 bases from J, the gap between germline ends came to 7 bases. The CDR3 spans 13 residues. This CDR3 reads CASSLASGTEAFF. CDR3 sequence (DNA): TGTGCCAGCAGCTTAGCGTCTGGGACTGAAGCTTTCTTT.

The chain combines TRBV4-1 with TRBJ2-5; possibly TRBD1 for D (6 bases). There are 16 residues in the CDR3. Per the germline V gene, CDR1 is MGHRA and CDR2 is YSYEKL. V lost 1 base, J lost 3 bases, and 15 bases lay in between. The CDR3 DNA follows: TGCGCCAGCAGCCAAGGAATTCGGGCAGGGGAAGAGACCCAGTACTTC. Translating gives CASSQGIRAGEETQYF.

This clone has a handful of counts. This sequence joins TRBV3-1 (or the pseudogene TRBV3-2) and TRBJ2-3; 12 bases fit TRBD2. J gave up 4 bases and V 5 bases, and 7 bases lay outside the gene matches. Germline CDR1 and CDR2: LGHDT and YNNKEL (reference sequence). CDR3 length equals 16 residues. The CDR3 sequence: CASSWTSGEISDTQYF. The CDR3 DNA reads TGTGCCAGCAGCTGGACTAGCGGGGAGATATCAGATACGCAGTATTTT.

Written as DNA, the CDR3 is TGTGCCAGCAGTGAACAGGGACTCAATCAGCCCCAGCATTTT. It specifies CASSEQGLNQPQHF. The chain uses TRBV6-1 and TRBJ1-5, with D possibly matching TRBD1 (5 bases). Trimming took 2 bases from V and 3 from J, leaving 8 bases between them. Germline V gene sequence: CDR1 MNHNS, CDR2 SASEGT. This CDR3 has 14 amino acids.

This clone has only a few counts. The V call is TRBV27, the J call TRBJ2-2; 14 positions agree with TRBD2. The CDR3 is made up of 20 amino acids. Per germline, CDR1 MNHEY and CDR2 SMNVEV (reference sequence). The V and J ends lost 6 bases and 2 bases, in that order; junction bases with no gene match: 14. Written as DNA, the CDR3 is TGTGCCAGCAGCGCACCCGGGACTAGCGGGAGAGGGGGAAACACCGGGGAGCTGTTTTTT. The encoded protein is CASSAPGTSGRGGNTGELFF.